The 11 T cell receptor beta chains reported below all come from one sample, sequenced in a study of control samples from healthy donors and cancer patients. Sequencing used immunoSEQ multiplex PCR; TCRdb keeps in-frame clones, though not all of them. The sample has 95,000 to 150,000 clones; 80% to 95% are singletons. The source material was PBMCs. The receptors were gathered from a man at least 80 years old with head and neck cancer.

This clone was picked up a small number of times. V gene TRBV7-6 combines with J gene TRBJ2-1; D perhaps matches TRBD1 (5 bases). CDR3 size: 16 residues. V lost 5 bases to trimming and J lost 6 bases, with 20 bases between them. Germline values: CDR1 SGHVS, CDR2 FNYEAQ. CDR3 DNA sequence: TGTGCCAGCAGCCAAGCGTCAGGCAGGGCGACCAATGAGCAGTTCTTC. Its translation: CASSQASGRATNEQFF.

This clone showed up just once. CDR3 coding DNA: TGTGCCAGCTTAAGACCCGTAATTGGTAGCAATCAGCCCCAGCATTTT. Translating it yields CASLRPVIGSNQPQHF. The chain is built from TRBV6-4 and TRBJ1-5, with unresolved D. CDR3 length: 16 residues. Germline V CDR1 and CDR2: MRHNA, SNTAGT. Trimming removed 8 bases at V and 0 bases at J, with 17 bases between.

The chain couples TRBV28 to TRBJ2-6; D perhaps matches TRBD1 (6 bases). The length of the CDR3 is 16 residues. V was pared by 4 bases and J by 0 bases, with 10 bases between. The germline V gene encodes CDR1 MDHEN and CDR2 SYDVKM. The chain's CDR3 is CASSSQGGSGANVLTF. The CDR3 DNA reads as TGTGCCAGCAGTTCACAAGGGGGCTCTGGGGCCAACGTCCTGACTTTC.

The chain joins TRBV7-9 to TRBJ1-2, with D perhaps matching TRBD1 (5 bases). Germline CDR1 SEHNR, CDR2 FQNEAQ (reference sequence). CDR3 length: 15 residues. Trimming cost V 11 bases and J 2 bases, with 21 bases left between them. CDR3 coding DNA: TGTGCCGATACCGGGCCAGGGACCCCCAACTATGGCTACACCTTC. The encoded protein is CADTGPGTPNYGYTF.

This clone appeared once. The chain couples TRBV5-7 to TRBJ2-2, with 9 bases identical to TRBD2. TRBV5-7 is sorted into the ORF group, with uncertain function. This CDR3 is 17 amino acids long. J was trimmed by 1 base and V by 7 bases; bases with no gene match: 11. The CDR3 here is CASGGMGAGGNTGELFF. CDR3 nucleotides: TGTGCCAGCGGGGGAATGGGAGCGGGAGGGAACACCGGGGAGCTGTTTTTT.

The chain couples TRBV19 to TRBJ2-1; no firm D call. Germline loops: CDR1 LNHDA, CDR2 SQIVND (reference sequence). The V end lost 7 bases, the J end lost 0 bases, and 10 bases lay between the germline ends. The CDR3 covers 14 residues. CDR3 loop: CASMRRSSYNEQFF. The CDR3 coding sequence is TGTGCCAGTATGCGCCGTAGCTCCTACAATGAGCAGTTCTTC. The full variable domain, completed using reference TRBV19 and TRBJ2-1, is DGGITQSPKYLFRKEGQNVTLSCEQNLNHDAMYWYRQDPGQGLRLIYYSQIVNDFQKGDIAEGYSVSREKKESFPLTVTSAQKNPTAFYLCASMRRSSYNEQFFGPGTRLTVL.

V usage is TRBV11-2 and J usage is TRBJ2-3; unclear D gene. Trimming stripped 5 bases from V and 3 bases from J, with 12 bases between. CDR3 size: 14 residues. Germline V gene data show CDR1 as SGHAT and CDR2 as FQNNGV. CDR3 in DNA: TGTGCCAGCAGCGCCACAGTTAGAACAGATACGCAGTATTTT. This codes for CASSATVRTDTQYF.

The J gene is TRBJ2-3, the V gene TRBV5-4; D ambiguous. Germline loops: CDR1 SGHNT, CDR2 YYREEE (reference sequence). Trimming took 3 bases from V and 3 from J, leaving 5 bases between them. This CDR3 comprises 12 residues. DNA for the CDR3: TGTGCCAGCAGCTACGATACAGATACGCAGTATTTT. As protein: CASSYDTDTQYF.

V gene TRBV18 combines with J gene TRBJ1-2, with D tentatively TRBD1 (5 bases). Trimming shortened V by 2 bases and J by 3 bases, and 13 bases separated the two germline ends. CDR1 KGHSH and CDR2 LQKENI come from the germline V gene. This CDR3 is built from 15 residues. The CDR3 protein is CASSPIGGGDYGYTF. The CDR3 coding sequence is TGTGCCAGCTCACCAATAGGTGGGGGAGACTATGGCTACACCTTC.

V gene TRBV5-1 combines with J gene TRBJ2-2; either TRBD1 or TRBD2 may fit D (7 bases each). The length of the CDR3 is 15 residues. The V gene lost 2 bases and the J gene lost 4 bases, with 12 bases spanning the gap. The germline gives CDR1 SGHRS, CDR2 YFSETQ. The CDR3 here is CASSLARGGTGELFF. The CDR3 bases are TGCGCCAGCAGCTTAGCCAGGGGGGGCACCGGGGAGCTGTTTTTT.

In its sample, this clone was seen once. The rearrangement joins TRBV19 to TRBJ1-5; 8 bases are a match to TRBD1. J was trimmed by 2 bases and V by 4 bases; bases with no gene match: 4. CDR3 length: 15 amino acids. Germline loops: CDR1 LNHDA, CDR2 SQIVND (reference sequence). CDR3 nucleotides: TGTGCCAGTAGTAACGACAGGGGCGGCAATCAGCCCCAGCATTTT. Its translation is CASSNDRGGNQPQHF.